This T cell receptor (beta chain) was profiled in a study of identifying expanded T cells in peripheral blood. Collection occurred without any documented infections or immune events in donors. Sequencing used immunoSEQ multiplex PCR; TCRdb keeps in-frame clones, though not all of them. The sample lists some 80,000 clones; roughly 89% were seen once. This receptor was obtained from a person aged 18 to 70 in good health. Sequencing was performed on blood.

CDR3 region: CASTQQYGYTF. The CDR3 nucleotides read TGTGCCAGCACCCAACAGTATGGCTACACCTTC. The chain carries TRBV6-1 and TRBJ1-2; D is uncertain. Germline V gene lookup returns CDR1 MNHNS and CDR2 SASEGT. CDR3 length: 11 amino acids. Trimming took off 7 bases at V and 5 bases at J, with 8 bases between the two ends.